This T cell receptor beta chain was sequenced during a study of T cell responses to AZD1222 COVID-19 vaccine (dated by TCRdb to about 2021). For the study in its entirety: AZD1222 recipients given second doses at about 4 weeks or at about 12 weeks were pooled, since spike-specific TCR depth and breadth were not found to differ between the two schedules. A total of over 230 trial participants underwent TCR sequencing, of whom 207 had received two doses of AZD1222 and approximately 25 had received two doses of the MenACWY control vaccine. Enrollment into the trials was organized by age into subgroups of 18-55, 56-69 and 70-plus years, and those subgroups contained roughly 140, 27 and 60 TCR-sequenced participants, respectively. Study-level results and caveats: Participants were mostly white British and included more females than males, and it was suggested by the authors that clonal diversity may have been underestimated. The whole spike protein was spanned by vaccine-associated CD4 TCRs, and dominant responses were seen in regions 160-218 and 743-854. After two AZD1222 doses, both the breadth and the depth of spike-specific TCRs were significantly higher than at day 0 and than in MenACWY recipients. Epitopes outside the regions mutated in the B.1.351 and B.1.1.7 variants were reportedly recognized by nearly half of the unique spike-specific TCRs. Conclusions about previously exposed vaccinees were limited because only six AZD1222 recipients were SARS-CoV-2 seropositive at baseline. Because no day 14 peak-response samples were available, repertoires were characterized only after the peak T cell response. The 56-69-year group was small, and its depth increase did not reach significance, likely because of low power.

The CDR3 regions of human TCRbeta chains were analyzed by immunosequencing. Per the source publication's procedure: Repertoire TCRs were matched against a reference library of SARS-CoV-2-specific TCRs generated with the MIRA antigen-specificity platform. Breadth was defined as the fraction of unique TCRs that were SARS-CoV-2-associated, and depth was defined as the fraction of total T cells that were SARS-CoV-2-associated. Each spike-specific TCR was assigned to its reactive spike region and to a CD4 or CD8 class using the MIRA data. Log10-transformed breadth and depth values were compared by one-way ANOVA with Sidak's multiple comparisons tests. This is the immuneACCESS table as TCRdb keeps it, with only in-frame sequences that have V and J called. A part of the clones is gone; compared with another copy, unresolved V genes explain less than half, and the rest is unexplained. Clonal size and the V and J genes are those of that table, whereas D and trimming came from the DNA. This sample lists around 160,000 clones; 70% to 90% were detected once. 5.1% of the sample is taken by the ten largest.

The label giving this sample's time point can be read as: baseline before first vaccination. The vaccinee samples were drawn from two UK trials, COV001 and COV002, one of which was a single-blind randomized controlled phase 2/3 trial testing AZD1222 (ChAdOx1 nCoV-19) in healthy adults. For TCRbeta chain sequencing, PBMC samples from trial participants were taken at day 0 and at day 28 after the second dose. The germline V gene supplies CDR1 MDHEN and CDR2 SYDVKM. The cysteine opens and the phenylalanine closes a CDR3 of 15 amino acids. The entry retains the CDR3 DNA only, 45 bases that are in frame from base 1. A distance of 13 bases separates the germline ends of V and J, which lose 5 bases and 2 bases respectively. For this clone: There is no known antigen for this receptor. No per-base quality is available; no much larger clone lies one base away.

The V gene is TRBV28 and the J gene is TRBJ1-5; the D gene is perhaps TRBD1, from 5 matching bases. This receptor was obtained from an adult in good health. The material sequenced was peripheral blood, taken on day 0 of AZD1222 vaccination. Here the CDR3 is given as CASSTLGQGNQPQHF. The DNA sequence is given as TGTGCCAGCAGTACCCTGGGGCAGGGCAATCAGCCCCAGCATTTT.